Sequencing of this T cell receptor (beta chain) was carried out in a study of blood T cell repertoires in COVID-19. At the level of the study: Sites in the United States, Italy and Spain provided acute and convalescent COVID-19 samples.

V was pared by 6 bases and J by 5 bases, with 3 bases of the junction left unmatched. Germline V gene data show CDR1 as LNHDA and CDR2 as SQIVND (reference sequence). The CDR3 consists of 12 residues. The age range of participants was about 18 to 100 years, with residence in fewer than 25 US areas. Cohorts were assigned according to the clinical history that participants reported. TCRdb's copy holds only in-frame clones and misses some; the assay was immunoSEQ multiplex PCR. The sample holds 310,000 or so clones, around 90% seen once. Sequencing was done on a sample of PBMCs or T cells enriched from blood (not recorded which). This sequence joins TRBV19 and TRBJ2-7, with TRBD1 matching 8 bases. The TCR comes from a woman between 18 and 29 years old with acute COVID-19. The CDR3 DNA reads as TGTGCCAGTAGGGACAGGGACCACGAGCAGTACTTC. Its translation is CASRDRDHEQYF.